This T cell receptor beta chain was obtained from a study of CD8 T cells in Susac syndrome. Study-wide background: Within the sequenced group of Susac syndrome patients, five or six showed active disease and eight were in remission.

RNA, at about 0.45 to 1 ug, was reverse transcribed with random hexamers. Across 54 Vbeta and 13 Jbeta, TCR beta CDR3 was amplified with immunoSEQ multiplex PCR. TCRdb re-derived calls from the immunoSEQ multiplex PCR reads in MiXCR, one entry per CDR3 protein. The data show 95,000 to 150,000 distinct CDR3 sequences, with around 96% seen just once and roughly 0.14% held by the top ten. The CDR3 length is 12 residues. CDR1 and CDR2 (germline): SQVTM, ANQGSEA. The V end lost 4 bases, the J end lost 8 bases, and 13 bases lay between the germline ends. The authors negatively isolated CD8+ and CD4+ T cells and FACS-enriched TEMRA cells.

The chain recombines TRBV29-1 with TRBJ2-3; a possible D gene is TRBD2 (5 bases). Sequenced: CD4+ T cells from PBMCs. This receptor was identified in a human donor with Susac syndrome. CDR3 residues: CSVGTLGGTQYF. The DNA for the CDR3 is TGCAGCGTTGGTACCCTAGGAGGTACGCAGTATTTT.